The 26 T cell receptor beta chains below come from one sample, sequenced in a study of CD8 T cells in ankylosing spondylitis. TCRdb itself ran the 5' RACE reads through MiXCR, one entry per CDR3 protein. Among about 160,000 distinct CDR3 sequences listed, around 18% were seen once. The specimen was blood, either unsorted or a sorted T cell fraction (not recorded which). These receptors originate from a male donor with ankylosing spondylitis or in good health (not recorded which).

The chain is built from TRBV20-1 and TRBJ2-7; TRBD1 might be the D (7 bases). This CDR3 comprises 12 residues. Trimming pared 6 bases from V and 7 bases from J, leaving 16 bases between. Germline CDR1 DFQATT, CDR2 SNEGSKA (reference sequence). This CDR3 is CSADEGAGEQYF. For the CDR3, the DNA is TGCAGTGCGGACGAGGGGGCGGGGGAGCAGTACTTC.

This clonotype was seen at least ten times. The V and J genes are TRBV24-1 and TRBJ2-3; D unclear. Deletions cut 4 bases from V and 6 bases from J, with 7 bases between. The CDR3 sequence is 12 residues long. Per the germline V gene, CDR1 is KGHDR and CDR2 is SFDVKD. The CDR3 protein is CATSEYGDTQYF. CDR3 bases: TGTGCCACCAGTGAATACGGGGATACGCAGTATTTT.

The sample holds a few counts of this clonotype. The V gene is TRBV19, the J gene TRBJ2-7; 8 nucleotides align to TRBD2. The CDR3 totals 16 residues. V shed 3 bases, J shed 2 bases, and the junction held 9 bases outside the gene matches. Germline V gene data show CDR1 as LNHDA and CDR2 as SQIVND (reference sequence). CDR3 in DNA: TGTGCCAGTAGTATGGGACTAAGCGGGAGCCCCTACGAGCAGTACTTC. The encoded protein is CASSMGLSGSPYEQYF.

This clonotype was counted ten times or more. The chain carries TRBV20-1 and TRBJ1-5; D is perhaps TRBD1 (6 bases). V gave up 0 bases and J gave up 4 bases, with 16 bases separating them. The CDR3 consists of 16 residues. Looked up from germline, CDR1 is DFQATT and CDR2 is SNEGSKA (reference sequence). CDR3 amino acids: CSARDPVDSQNQPQHF. CDR3 DNA: TGCAGTGCTAGAGATCCCGTGGACAGCCAAAATCAGCCCCAGCATTTT.

This clonotype was detected only once. CDR3 amino acids: CASTYVQGETEAFF. DNA for the CDR3: TGTGCCAGCACCTACGTTCAGGGTGAGACTGAAGCTTTCTTT. V is TRBV6-5 and J is TRBJ1-1; the D gene is possibly TRBD1 (5 bases). The CDR3 spans 14 residues. From germline, CDR1 is MNHEY and CDR2 SVGAGI. The V and J ends lost 7 bases and 5 bases respectively, with 17 bases between them.

This clonotype was seen at least ten times. This rearrangement joins TRBV6-1 to TRBJ2-3; weak D call: TRBD2 (6 bases). Trimming left V 6 bases short and J 1 base short, with 17 bases between. This CDR3 contains 16 residues. CDR1 MNHNS and CDR2 SASEGT come from the germline V gene. DNA of the CDR3: TGTGCCAGCAGACCAACCGGCGGGGTGGGCACAGATACGCAGTATTTT. Protein product: CASRPTGGVGTDTQYF.

This clonotype was counted a few times. V and J are TRBV28 and TRBJ2-1; perhaps TRBD2 as D (6 bases). Trimming took off 6 bases at V and 12 bases at J, with 24 bases between the two ends. The CDR3 is made up of 15 amino acids. Germline V gives CDR1 MDHEN, CDR2 SYDVKM. CDR3: CASSLNTGLRTVQFF. In DNA, the CDR3 is TGTGCCAGCAGCCTCAACACGGGACTGAGGACCGTGCAGTTCTTC. The full variable domain, with the rest looked up from reference TRBV28 and TRBJ2-1, is DVKVTQSSRYLVKRTGEKVFLECVQDMDHENMFWYRQDPGLGLRLIYFSYDVKMKEKGDIPEGYSVSREKKERFSLILESASTNQTSMYLCASSLNTGLRTVQFFGPGTRLTVL.

The rearrangement links TRBV24-1 to TRBJ1-2; 8 bases line up with TRBD1. Germline lookup yields CDR1 KGHDR and CDR2 SFDVKD. The CDR3 length is 14 residues. V trimming: 0 bases; J trimming: 6 bases; junction bases outside the gene matches: 2. CDR3 in amino acids: CATSDLTGGNGYTF. Written as DNA, the CDR3 is TGTGCCACCAGTGATTTGACAGGGGGGAATGGCTACACCTTC.

The chain employs TRBV28 and TRBJ2-5, with a possible D match to TRBD2 (5 bases). V was pared by 6 bases and J by 9 bases, with 14 bases between. Germline CDR1 and CDR2: MDHEN and SYDVKM. CDR3 length equals 12 residues. In DNA form, the CDR3 reads TGTGCCAGCAGCCCTGAGGGCTTAGCCCAGTACTTC. Amino acids: CASSPEGLAQYF. The whole variable domain, remainder taken from reference TRBV28 and TRBJ2-5, is DVKVTQSSRYLVKRTGEKVFLECVQDMDHENMFWYRQDPGLGLRLIYFSYDVKMKEKGDIPEGYSVSREKKERFSLILESASTNQTSMYLCASSPEGLAQYFGPGTRLLVL.

This clonotype appeared many times. This chain's CDR3 is CASSILGRRDQPQHF. The CDR3 DNA sequence: TGCGCCAGCAGCATCCTGGGACGGCGGGATCAGCCCCAGCATTTT. The V and J genes are TRBV5-1 and TRBJ1-5, with D possibly matching TRBD1 (5 bases). The V end was cut by 4 bases, the J end by 5 bases, with 16 bases between. The CDR3 runs 15 residues. Germline assignment: CDR1 SGHRS and CDR2 YFSETQ.

This clonotype was observed at least ten times. The chain is built from TRBV20-1 and TRBJ2-1, with TRBD1 identical over 10 bases. Trimming took 4 bases from V and 3 from J; bases not matched to a gene: 3. The CDR3 spans 14 residues. Germline V gene data show CDR1 as DFQATT and CDR2 as SNEGSKA (reference sequence). The CDR3 here is CSAKTGGDYNEQFF. The CDR3 bases are TGCAGTGCTAAGACAGGGGGCGACTACAATGAGCAGTTCTTC.

CDR3 sequence reads: CASRPSGTYEQYF. For the CDR3, the DNA is TGTGCCAGCAGACCTAGCGGAACCTACGAGCAGTACTTC. The rearrangement joins TRBV2 to TRBJ2-7; 7 bases fit TRBD2. V trimming: 6 bases; J trimming: 2 bases; junction bases outside the gene matches: 4. The germline CDR1 and CDR2 sequences are SNHLY and FYNNEI. This CDR3 region has 13 residues. Drawing the rest from reference TRBV2 and TRBJ2-7, the complete variable domain is EPEVTQTPSHQVTQMGQEVILRCVPISNHLYFYWYRQILGQKVEFLVSFYNNEISEKSEIFDDQFSVERPDGSNFTLKIRSTKLEDSAMYFCASRPSGTYEQYFGPGTRLTVT.

The V and J genes are TRBV11-2 and TRBJ2-1; 7 nucleotides agree with TRBD2. V lost 7 bases to trimming and J lost 0 bases; unmatched junction nucleotides: 12. CDR1 and CDR2 from the germline V gene are SGHAT and FQNNGV. This CDR3 comprises 17 residues. In DNA form, the CDR3 reads TGTGCCAGCACCCTTTATCGGGCGGGAGTCTCCTACAATGAGCAGTTCTTC. It translates to CASTLYRAGVSYNEQFF. Full variable domain (missing parts from reference TRBV11-2 and TRBJ2-1): EAGVAQSPRYKIIEKRQSVAFWCNPISGHATLYWYQQILGQGPKLLIQFQNNGVVDDSQLPKDRFSAERLKGVDSTLKIQPAKLEDSAVYLCASTLYRAGVSYNEQFFGPGTRLTVL.

In its sample, this clonotype was seen a few times. CDR3 sequence: CASSLSGAYEQYF. CDR3 coding DNA: TGCGCCAGCAGCTTATCAGGGGCCTACGAGCAGTACTTC. The chain is built from TRBV5-1 and TRBJ2-7, with D tentatively TRBD1 (6 bases). This CDR3 has 13 amino acids. Per germline, CDR1 SGHRS and CDR2 YFSETQ. The V end was cut by 2 bases, the J end by 2 bases, with 8 bases between.

The chain is built from TRBV10-3 and TRBJ1-2; 8 bases match TRBD1. The CDR3 is made up of 14 amino acids. The germline V gene has CDR1 ENHRY and CDR2 SYGVKD. V lost 3 bases and J lost 3; bases outside the gene matches: 3. CDR3 in DNA: TGTGCCATCAGTGATCCAGGGGGCGACTATGGCTACACCTTC. This sequence encodes CAISDPGGDYGYTF.

This chain uses TRBV18 with TRBJ1-5; D unclear. Germline lookup yields CDR1 KGHSH and CDR2 LQKENI. The CDR3 has 13 residues. V was trimmed by 6 bases and J by 7 bases, leaving 13 bases between them. CDR3 in DNA: TGTGCCAGCTCCCAAGGGAGCAGCCAGCCCCAGCATTTT. Translation gives CASSQGSSQPQHF.

Ten or more counts support this clonotype. The chain combines TRBV9 with TRBJ2-5, with D unresolved. In germline, CDR1 is SGDLS, CDR2 YYNGEE. There are 14 residues in the CDR3. V lost 0 bases and J 5 bases, leaving 11 bases between the germline ends. The CDR3 here is CASSVVDSPETQYF. For the CDR3, the DNA is TGTGCCAGCAGCGTAGTTGACTCTCCGGAGACCCAGTACTTC.

This clonotype has a count of ten or more. The rearrangement links TRBV12-3 or TRBV12-4 to TRBJ1-5; no clear D gene. The length of the CDR3 is 15 residues. V was pared by 7 bases and J by 0 bases, with 13 bases between. The CDR3 here is CASTDLSYSNQPQHF. CDR3 DNA sequence: TGTGCCAGCACTGATCTGTCCTATAGCAATCAGCCCCAGCATTTT.

Points on this clonotype: With a much larger clone just one base away, this may be a read error. The chain links TRBV6-1 to TRBJ2-1; D perhaps matches TRBD2 (6 bases). CDR1 MNHNS and CDR2 SASEGT come from the germline V gene. The CDR3 extends over 16 amino acids. Between the trimmed V and J ends, which lost 8 bases and 9 bases, there was a span of 26 bases. For the CDR3, the DNA is TGTGCCAGCGCCTGCCCCCTAGCGTTCGGAGAGAGTGAGCAGTTCTTC. Protein product: CASACPLAFGESEQFF.

This clonotype has only a few counts. The chain is built from TRBV29-1 and TRBJ2-3; D unresolved. This CDR3 is 12 amino acids long. Between the trimmed V and J ends, which lost 6 bases and 3 bases, there was a span of 10 bases. Germline-derived CDR1 and CDR2 are SQVTM and ANQGSEA. The DNA of the CDR3 is TGCAGCGTATCACACGGGACAGATACGCAGTATTTT. Translated, it gives CSVSHGTDTQYF.

This chain joins TRBV6-6 and TRBJ2-6; D call uncertain. In germline, CDR1 is MNHNY, CDR2 SVGAGI (reference sequence). Trimming stripped 7 bases from V and 0 bases from J, with 7 bases between. The CDR3 has 14 amino acids. In DNA, the CDR3 is TGTGCCAGCACTAGAAGCTCTGGGGCCAACGTCCTGACTTTC. Encoded protein: CASTRSSGANVLTF.

This clonotype was counted many times. The V call is TRBV20-1, the J call TRBJ2-7, with 9 bases identical to TRBD2. V lost 4 bases to trimming and J lost 5 bases; unmatched junction nucleotides: 12. The germline CDR1 and CDR2 sequences are DFQATT and SNEGSKA (reference sequence). The CDR3 sequence is 15 residues long. The CDR3 DNA follows: TGCAGTGCTAACCCGCCGGGACTAGCCTTTAACGAGCAGTACTTC. Translated: CSANPPGLAFNEQYF.

The CDR3 is CSATGTGVYEQYF. Written as DNA, the CDR3 is TGCAGTGCTACCGGGACAGGGGTTTACGAGCAGTACTTC. The V call is TRBV20-1, the J call TRBJ2-7; 10 positions match TRBD1. This CDR3 spans 13 amino acids. Germline V gene lookup returns CDR1 DFQATT and CDR2 SNEGSKA (reference sequence). Trimming at V came to 4 bases and at J to 4 bases, leaving 4 bases not matched to a gene.

This clonotype was observed at least ten times. The CDR3 bases are TGTGCCACCCACCTCAAGGGACCCTACGAGCAGTACTTC. As protein: CATHLKGPYEQYF. This chain uses TRBV28 with TRBJ2-7; D possibly uses TRBD1 or TRBD2 (5 bases each). Germline V gives CDR1 MDHEN, CDR2 SYDVKM. Trimming left V 10 bases short and J 2 bases short, with 15 bases between. CDR3 length: 13 amino acids.

This clonotype was seen repeatedly, ten times or more. A read error may produce the germline difference seen at one junction end. The chain is built from TRBV12-3 or TRBV12-4 and TRBJ2-1; TRBD2 aligns across 8 bases. This CDR3 is 13 amino acids long. In nucleotides, the CDR3 is TGTGCCAGCAGTTTATTGGGACTAGAATTAAGGGTCTTC. It specifies CASSLLGLELRVF.

In its sample, this clonotype was seen many times. This rearrangement joins TRBV5-1 to TRBJ2-2; a weak D match, TRBD1 (5 bases). This CDR3 comprises 13 residues. Germline V CDR1 and CDR2: SGHRS, YFSETQ. V was cut by 9 bases and J by 1 base, with 10 bases left in between. The CDR3 DNA sequence: TGCGCCATCAACCAGGGGAACACCGGGGAGCTGTTTTTT. It codes for CAINQGNTGELFF.